Described below is a single T cell receptor (beta chain) sequence and its context. Germline V gene data show CDR1 as LNHNV and CDR2 as YYDKDF (reference sequence). V trimming: 5 bases; J trimming: 4 bases; junction bases outside the gene matches: 7. This CDR3 comprises 15 residues. Cohort assignment relied on participant-reported clinical history. The assay was immunoSEQ multiplex PCR, and TCRdb's table has in-frame clones only and misses some. The data show approximately 220,000 clones, roughly 90% seen once. This sample was included in a study of blood T cell repertoires in COVID-19. Study at large: PBMCs, B-cell-depleted T cells, or T cells were the source of the cDNA or gDNA that made up the material.

The sample taken for sequencing was PBMCs or T cells enriched from blood (not recorded which). The chain joins TRBV15 to TRBJ1-1, with TRBD1 matching 10 bases. This TCR was recovered from a woman aged 25 to 39 with acute COVID-19. The DNA of the CDR3 is TGTGCCACCAGCTTACGGAGACAGGGGGCCACTGAAGCTTTCTTT. Translated: CATSLRRQGATEAFF.